These 21 T cell receptor beta chains came from one sample sequenced in a study of blood T cell repertoires in COVID-19 (dated by TCRdb to 2018 to 2020). Libraries were built with the immunoSEQ multiplex PCR assay. TCRdb took over this immuneACCESS table, retaining in-frame rearrangements with V and J assigned. Such tables are incomplete; in checked studies, under half of the missing clones stem from an unresolved V gene, and the remainder is unexplained. The table for this sample lists tens of thousands of clones; approximately 78% of them were counted only once. The leading ten clones occupy about 30% of the sample. Sample: peripheral blood. The receptors were gathered from a human donor in a cohort sampled during active COVID-19.

V usage is TRBV12-5 and J usage is TRBJ2-1, with D unresolved. In germline, CDR1 is LGHNT, CDR2 FRNRAP. The CDR3 extends over 14 amino acids. Trimming pared 3 bases from V and 0 bases from J, leaving 6 bases between. The CDR3 sequence is CASGLSSSYNEQFF. CDR3 sequence (DNA): TGTGCTAGTGGTTTATCCAGCTCCTACAATGAGCAGTTCTTC.

The chain has TRBV13 and TRBJ2-5; 7 bases line up with TRBD1. This CDR3 spans 13 amino acids. Germline V gene sequence: CDR1 PRHDT, CDR2 FYEKMQ (reference sequence). V trimming: 5 bases; J trimming: 0 bases; junction bases outside the gene matches: 0. CDR3 loop: CASSGTDQETQYF. The CDR3 coding sequence is TGTGCCAGCAGCGGGACAGACCAAGAGACCCAGTACTTC.

The chain employs TRBV28 and TRBJ1-4; no clear D. The CDR3 runs 18 residues. The germline gives CDR1 MDHEN, CDR2 SYDVKM. V was clipped by 6 bases and J by 6 bases, with 26 bases between them. CDR3 sequence reads: CASSARRHKMRSDEKLFF. DNA for the CDR3: TGTGCCAGCAGCGCCCGCCGACATAAGATGCGATCGGATGAAAAACTGTTTTTT.

V is TRBV3-1 (or the pseudogene TRBV3-2) and J is TRBJ2-5; possible D gene TRBD2, 6 bases. CDR1 LGHDT and CDR2 YNNKEL come from the germline V gene (reference sequence). This CDR3 spans 15 amino acids. The germline V and J ends were trimmed by 4 bases and 4 bases, with 16 bases remaining between them. The CDR3 nucleotides read TGTGCCAGCAGCCCTGCCCTGGGGGGAAGAGAGACCCAGTACTTC. Protein product: CASSPALGGRETQYF.

This chain joins TRBV5-1 and TRBJ1-1; D is perhaps TRBD1 (5 bases). CDR3 length equals 12 residues. Trimming cost V 1 base and J 7 bases, with 8 bases left between them. Per the germline V gene, CDR1 is SGHRS and CDR2 is YFSETQ. The CDR3 protein is CASSLYGGEAFF. CDR3 coding DNA: TGCGCCAGCAGCTTGTACGGGGGTGAAGCTTTCTTT.

The gene calls are TRBV5-1 and TRBJ1-1; D may be TRBD1 (5 bases). Trimming took off 6 bases at V and 5 bases at J, with 17 bases between the two ends. From germline, CDR1 is SGHRS and CDR2 YFSETQ. The CDR3 spans 14 residues. Written as DNA, the CDR3 is TGCGCCAGCACCCGGGGCGGGGGAATTACTGAAGCTTTCTTT. It translates to CASTRGGGITEAFF.

The CDR3 nucleotides read TGTGCCACCAGCCACCGGGACAGGAACACCGGGGAGCTGTTTTTT. Protein sequence: CATSHRDRNTGELFF. This chain joins TRBV15 and TRBJ2-2, with 7 nucleotides matching TRBD1. With V trimmed by 5 bases and J by 1 base, 4 bases remained unmatched. The CDR3 has 15 residues. The germline CDR1 and CDR2 sequences are LNHNV and YYDKDF (reference sequence).

V and J are TRBV16 and TRBJ1-2; D unclear. Trimming shortened V by 2 bases and J by 8 bases, and 18 bases separated the two germline ends. Germline CDR1 and CDR2: KGHSY and FQNENV. The CDR3 is made up of 15 amino acids. CDR3 sequence (DNA): TGTGCCAGCAGCCAAATCCCACGGGAAGGGAGGGGCTACACCTTC. Translating it yields CASSQIPREGRGYTF.

J is TRBJ1-2 and V is TRBV24-1; no clear D gene. V was shortened by 5 bases and J by 4 bases, with 4 bases between the two germline ends. CDR1 is KGHDR and CDR2 is SFDVKD in the germline V gene. The CDR3 has 11 residues. This CDR3 is CATSGGYGYTF. The CDR3 DNA is TGTGCCACCAGTGGCGGCTATGGCTACACCTTC.

With respect to this clone: The junction does not match germline at one end; this may be a read error. V usage is TRBV28 and J usage is TRBJ2-3; the match to TRBD2 covers 7 bases. The CDR3 sequence is 12 residues long. Germline lookup yields CDR1 MDHEN and CDR2 SYDVKM. In DNA, the CDR3 is TGTGCCAGCAGTTCTCGGAATATCGCGGGGGTTTTT. Protein product: CASSSRNIAGVF.

The V and J genes are TRBV7-9 and TRBJ2-1, with 8 bases lining up with TRBD2. The V segment lost 5 bases and the J segment 3 bases; nucleotides outside the gene matches: 9. This CDR3 is built from 16 residues. Germline V CDR1 and CDR2: SEHNR, FQNEAQ (reference sequence). The CDR3 sequence: CASSTPLAGHYNEQFF. CDR3 DNA sequence: TGTGCCAGCAGCACCCCCCTAGCGGGCCACTACAATGAGCAGTTCTTC.

The rearrangement uses TRBV7-9 and TRBJ2-7, with 9 positions matching TRBD2. CDR1 and CDR2 from the germline V gene are SEHNR and FQNEAQ (reference sequence). V was pared by 1 base and J by 4 bases, with 5 bases of the junction left unmatched. The CDR3 is made up of 15 amino acids. The CDR3 sequence is CASSLGRTSEYEQYF. The CDR3, as DNA: TGTGCCAGCAGCTTAGGTAGGACTAGCGAATACGAGCAGTACTTC.

This clone was observed a handful of times. The chain uses TRBV12-5 and TRBJ2-5, with 10 positions matching TRBD2. Germline-derived CDR1 and CDR2 are LGHNT and FRNRAP. The CDR3 has 17 amino acids. V gave up 1 base and J gave up 5 bases; unmatched junction bases: 10. CDR3 protein: CASGLELAGGLSETQYF. The CDR3 nucleotides are TGTGCTAGTGGTTTGGAATTAGCGGGGGGCCTCTCGGAGACCCAGTACTTC.

The chain is built from TRBV18 and TRBJ1-2; weak D call: TRBD1 (5 bases). This CDR3 is 15 amino acids long. The germline V gene encodes CDR1 KGHSH and CDR2 LQKENI. V was trimmed by 2 bases and J by 4 bases, leaving 14 bases between them. The chain's CDR3 is CASSPREARAYGYTF. In nucleotides, the CDR3 is TGTGCCAGCTCACCAAGGGAGGCCAGGGCCTATGGCTACACCTTC.

The V call is TRBV19, the J call TRBJ1-1; D possibly corresponds to TRBD1 (5 bases). Germline CDR1 reads LNHDA; CDR2 reads SQIVND (reference sequence). The CDR3 loop spans 12 amino acids. V was trimmed by 6 bases and J by 3 bases, leaving 8 bases between them. DNA of the CDR3: TGTGCCAGTAGAGCGGGGGACACTGAAGCTTTCTTT. This sequence encodes CASRAGDTEAFF. The variable domain in full, completed from reference TRBV19 and TRBJ1-1, reads DGGITQSPKYLFRKEGQNVTLSCEQNLNHDAMYWYRQDPGQGLRLIYYSQIVNDFQKGDIAEGYSVSREKKESFPLTVTSAQKNPTAFYLCASRAGDTEAFFGQGTRLTVV.

The V gene is TRBV6-6, the J gene TRBJ1-3, with TRBD1 identical over 7 bases. The CDR3 is 15 residues long. CDR1 is MNHNY, CDR2 SVGAGI, per germline (reference sequence). V gave up 4 bases and J gave up 0 bases; unmatched junction bases: 3. CDR3: CASSFDRASGNTIYF. The CDR3 coding sequence is TGTGCCAGCAGTTTTGACAGGGCCTCTGGAAACACCATATATTTT.

The V call is TRBV3-1 (or the pseudogene TRBV3-2), the J call TRBJ1-4, with 8 bases aligning to TRBD1. CDR1 and CDR2 from the germline V gene are LGHDT and YNNKEL (reference sequence). The V and J ends lost 4 bases and 8 bases, in that order; junction bases with no gene match: 6. The CDR3 runs 14 residues. The CDR3 nucleotides read TGTGCCAGCAGCCCTTACGACAGGGGCGAAAAACTGTTTTTT. Translation gives CASSPYDRGEKLFF.

The chain has TRBV19 and TRBJ2-1; 7 positions agree with TRBD2. The J segment lost 8 bases and the V segment lost 5 bases, leaving 6 bases of the junction unmatched. The CDR3 sequence is 13 residues long. Germline V lookup: CDR1 LNHDA, CDR2 SQIVND (reference sequence). The CDR3: CASSLGGSDEQFF. DNA for the CDR3: TGTGCCAGTAGTCTCGGGGGGAGCGATGAGCAGTTCTTC.

V and J are TRBV2 and TRBJ2-1, with TRBD2 as a possible D gene (7 bases). The CDR3 is made up of 13 amino acids. Germline values: CDR1 SNHLY, CDR2 FYNNEI. The germline V and J ends were trimmed by 11 bases and 5 bases, with 16 bases remaining between them. The DNA of the CDR3 is TGTGCCGCCCGAGGGGGGGGGCACAATGAGCAGTTCTTC. It is translated as CAARGGGHNEQFF.

The chain employs TRBV6-5 and TRBJ1-2, with 7 bases lining up with TRBD1. The V segment lost 5 bases and the J segment 13 bases; nucleotides outside the gene matches: 7. The length of the CDR3 is 11 residues. Germline V gene data show CDR1 as MNHEY and CDR2 as SVGAGI. The CDR3: CASSPRDSGTF. CDR3 bases: TGTGCCAGCAGTCCCCGGGACAGTGGCACCTTC.

CDR3 region: CASSSEGGYYGYTF. CDR3 in DNA: TGCGCCAGCAGCTCAGAAGGGGGTTACTATGGCTACACCTTC. This chain joins TRBV5-1 and TRBJ1-2, with D tentatively TRBD1 (6 bases). CDR1 and CDR2 from the germline V gene are SGHRS and YFSETQ. V was trimmed by 3 bases and J by 3 bases, leaving 12 bases between them. This CDR3 is 14 amino acids long.